The sequence of this T cell receptor beta chain was determined in a study of T cell changes during pregnancy in multiple sclerosis. Sequencing was performed with immunoSEQ multiplex PCR; in TCRdb, only in-frame clones are kept and a portion is missing. The table has roughly 76,000 clones, around nine tenths seen once; the top ten hold 0.47%. V was cut by 1 base and J by 5 bases, with 11 bases left in between. The CDR3 contains 14 residues. Germline loops: CDR1 LGHNA, CDR2 YNFKEQ. The chain employs TRBV4-2 and TRBJ2-5; possibly TRBD2 for D (6 bases). Sample: CD4+ T cells from peripheral blood mononuclear cells, taken in the second trimester of pregnancy. The TCR originated in a female donor with multiple sclerosis, enrolled in a pregnancy study. The CDR3 is CASSQVLGRETQYF. CDR3 DNA sequence: TGTGCCAGCAGCCAAGTTCTTGGGAGGGAGACCCAGTACTTC.